This TCR beta chain was recorded in a study of blood T cell repertoires in COVID-19. On the study more broadly: T cells, B-cell-depleted T cells, or PBMCs provided the cDNA or gDNA that served as material.

The study recruited people aged about 18 to 89 years across approximately 24 US areas. In assigning cohorts, the study relied on participant-reported clinical history. What the recovered Cohort 3 donors had was two negative PCRs, clearance, or symptom resolution. The CDR3 has 15 residues. Trimming removed 8 bases at V and 9 bases at J, with 23 bases between. Per the germline V gene, CDR1 is ENHRY and CDR2 is SYGVKD. Sequenced by immunoSEQ multiplex PCR; TCRdb stores in-frame clones only, minus some. Seen here are 150,000 to 200,000 clones, approximately 85% observed once, and the top ten hold roughly 9%.

Source material: PBMCs or T cells enriched from blood (not recorded which). The receptor comes from a woman aged 18-29 years who had recovered from COVID-19. The V and J genes are TRBV10-3 and TRBJ2-1; tentative D call: TRBD2 (6 bases). CDR3 sequence: CAIYHEGGILGEQFF. The CDR3 DNA reads as TGTGCCATCTATCATGAGGGCGGGATTCTGGGTGAGCAGTTCTTC.